The 19 T cell receptor beta chains below come from one sample, sequenced in a study of PD-L1 blockade in urothelial cancer. Only in-frame clones appear in the TCRdb table, and some are missing; sequencing was by immunoSEQ multiplex PCR. The table lists approximately 110,000 clones, over 75% of them singletons. The sequencing here drew on PBMCs, taken around atezolizumab (anti-PD-L1) treatment. Source of these receptors: a man aged 50 or older with urothelial cancer.

CDR3 bases: TGTGCCAGCGGTGCCCGGGAAAGTGCCTACAATGAGCAGTTCTTC. It is translated as CASGARESAYNEQFF. The chain has TRBV6-5 and TRBJ2-1; D is possibly TRBD2 (5 bases). Germline values: CDR1 MNHEY, CDR2 SVGAGI. This CDR3 spans 15 amino acids. Between the trimmed V and J ends, which lost 8 bases and 2 bases, there was a span of 16 bases.

The count of this clone is one. In nucleotides, the CDR3 is TGTGCCAGCAGCGGGGGGACTAGTTGGAATGAGCAGTTCTTC. As protein: CASSGGTSWNEQFF. The chain uses TRBV9 and TRBJ2-1, with 8 bases matching TRBD2. With V trimmed by 3 bases and J by 7 bases, 6 bases remained unmatched. This CDR3 is built from 14 residues. CDR1 and CDR2 from the germline V gene are SGDLS and YYNGEE. Drawing the rest from reference TRBV9 and TRBJ2-1, the complete variable domain is DSGVTQTPKHLITATGQRVTLRCSPRSGDLSVYWYQQSLDQGLQFLIQYYNGEERAKGNILERFSAQQFPDLHSELNLSSLELGDSALYFCASSGGTSWNEQFFGPGTRLTVL.

This clone was seen a single time. The genes are TRBV11-3 and TRBJ2-7; 7 bases align to TRBD1. This CDR3 spans 13 amino acids. Germline CDR1 SGHNT, CDR2 YENEEA. With V trimmed by 2 bases and J by 3 bases, 1 base remained unmatched. The CDR3 DNA reads TGTGCCAGCAGCTTACGGGACAGCTACGAGCAGTACTTC. This translates into CASSLRDSYEQYF.

The chain carries TRBV5-6 and TRBJ2-6; possibly TRBD2 for D (5 bases). Germline CDR1 is SGHDT and CDR2 is YYEEEE. The CDR3 totals 16 residues. Trimming cost V 0 bases and J 2 bases, with 9 bases left between them. CDR3 sequence: CASSLGPSTGANVLTF. CDR3 DNA sequence: TGTGCCAGCAGCTTGGGACCTAGCACTGGGGCCAACGTCCTGACTTTC.

CDR3 residues: CASSLGQITGELFF. The CDR3 DNA reads TGCGCCAGCAGCTTGGGACAGATCACCGGGGAGCTGTTTTTT. The chain couples TRBV5-1 to TRBJ2-2, with D possibly being TRBD1 (5 bases). The germline gives CDR1 SGHRS, CDR2 YFSETQ. The CDR3 has 14 residues. The germline V and J ends were trimmed by 0 bases and 4 bases, with 7 bases remaining between them.

V is TRBV7-2 and J is TRBJ2-2; D uncertain. Between the trimmed V and J ends, which lost 1 base and 3 bases, there was a span of 9 bases. The CDR3 is 15 amino acids. CDR1 and CDR2 (germline): SGHTA, FQGNSA. Here the CDR3 reads CASSLEQRDTGELFF. For the CDR3, the DNA is TGTGCCAGCAGCTTAGAGCAGCGCGACACCGGGGAGCTGTTTTTT.

The chain uses TRBV6-7 and TRBJ1-6; TRBD1 is a possible D gene (6 bases). TRBV6-7 qualifies as an ORF whose function is uncertain. The V end was cut by 11 bases, the J end by 3 bases, with 26 bases between. This CDR3 has 18 residues. Here the CDR3 DNA reads TGTGCCTCTCGGAAAGGCGGGGGCGATTCCGACTATAATTCACCCCTCCACTTT. Its protein product is CASRKGGGDSDYNSPLHF.

This chain uses TRBV7-9 with TRBJ2-3; 11 positions agree with TRBD2. Germline V gene sequence: CDR1 SEHNR, CDR2 FQNEAQ (reference sequence). The V segment lost 6 bases and the J segment 6 bases; nucleotides outside the gene matches: 5. This CDR3 comprises 14 residues. CDR3 coding DNA: TGTGCCAGCAGACTCCTAGCGGGAGGTGATACGCAGTATTTT. Protein sequence: CASRLLAGGDTQYF.

This chain connects TRBV2 to TRBJ2-2, with 8 bases that match TRBD1. The germline gives CDR1 SNHLY, CDR2 FYNNEI. Trimming at V came to 4 bases and at J to 6 bases, leaving 4 bases not matched to a gene. The CDR3 runs to 14 residues. CDR3 amino acids: CASSARQGPGELFF. Written as DNA, the CDR3 is TGTGCCAGCAGTGCTCGACAGGGGCCCGGGGAGCTGTTTTTT.

The CDR3 DNA is TGTGCCACCGCCTCCAGCGGGGGAACAGATACGCAGTATTTT. Encoded protein: CATASSGGTDTQYF. The rearrangement links TRBV11-2 to TRBJ2-3; 8 bases line up with TRBD2. J was trimmed by 3 bases and V by 10 bases; bases with no gene match: 9. CDR1 and CDR2 (germline): SGHAT, FQNNGV. The CDR3 runs 14 residues.

The chain links TRBV28 to TRBJ2-6, with 10 bases identical to TRBD1. CDR1 is MDHEN and CDR2 is SYDVKM in the germline V gene. The J segment lost 0 bases and the V segment lost 3 bases, leaving 11 bases of the junction unmatched. This CDR3 contains 20 residues. The CDR3 spells CASSFLWTGGGISGANVLTF. In nucleotides, the CDR3 is TGTGCCAGCAGTTTTCTCTGGACAGGGGGGGGGATCTCTGGGGCCAACGTCCTGACTTTC. Full variable domain (remainder filled in from reference TRBV28 and TRBJ2-6): DVKVTQSSRYLVKRTGEKVFLECVQDMDHENMFWYRQDPGLGLRLIYFSYDVKMKEKGDIPEGYSVSREKKERFSLILESASTNQTSMYLCASSFLWTGGGISGANVLTFGAGSRLTVL.

As DNA, the CDR3 is TGTGCCAGCAGGGCCTGGGGGCAAGACTCACCCCTCCACTTT. It specifies CASRAWGQDSPLHF. The chain links TRBV27 to TRBJ1-6; possibly TRBD1 for D (6 bases). V lost 6 bases and J 10 bases, leaving 16 bases between the germline ends. There are 14 residues in the CDR3. CDR1 and CDR2 from the germline V gene are MNHEY and SMNVEV (reference sequence).

The chain combines TRBV19 with TRBJ1-6, with 8 bases lining up with TRBD1. With V trimmed by 7 bases and J by 1 base, 3 bases remained unmatched. Germline CDR1 LNHDA, CDR2 SQIVND (reference sequence). The CDR3 extends over 15 amino acids. CDR3 amino acids: CASTQGESYNSPLHF. DNA for the CDR3: TGTGCCAGTACACAGGGGGAGTCCTATAATTCACCCCTCCACTTT.

The chain uses TRBV18 and TRBJ1-3; D remains ambiguous. Germline-derived CDR1 and CDR2 are KGHSH and LQKENI. V dropped 5 bases and J dropped 0 bases, with 20 bases sitting between them. CDR3 length: 18 amino acids. CDR3 region: CASSSGNSSSFSGNTIYF. The CDR3 bases are TGTGCCAGCTCATCGGGAAACTCCTCCAGTTTCTCTGGAAACACCATATATTTT.

This sequence joins TRBV15 and TRBJ1-2, with a tentative D call TRBD1 (5 bases). CDR1 and CDR2 (germline): LNHNV, YYDKDF (reference sequence). The CDR3 length is 14 residues. The ends were cut back, 0 bases at V and 8 bases at J, with 13 bases in the middle. CDR3 residues: CATSRDRGVGGYTF. In nucleotides, the CDR3 is TGTGCCACCAGCAGAGATCGGGGGGTAGGCGGCTACACCTTC.

The chain combines TRBV27 with TRBJ1-1; 8 bases are a match to TRBD1. V was clipped by 5 bases and J by 5 bases; unmatched bases: 13. CDR1 and CDR2 from the germline V gene are MNHEY and SMNVEV (reference sequence). There are 16 residues in the CDR3. CDR3 in DNA: TGTGCCAGCAGTGTCCGACAGGGGATGGGGAGTACTGAAGCTTTCTTT. It specifies CASSVRQGMGSTEAFF.

The rearrangement joins TRBV5-6 to TRBJ1-2; 9 bases match TRBD1. This CDR3 contains 18 residues. The junction had 29 bases not matched to a gene; V was cut back by 7 bases and J by 13 bases. The germline V gene has CDR1 SGHDT and CDR2 YYEEEE. The CDR3 DNA is TGTGCCAGCCGACTCCGGGACAGGGTTCTCTGGTTTTTTAGAGTATGCACCTTC. This encodes CASRLRDRVLWFFRVCTF.

V usage is TRBV20-1 and J usage is TRBJ2-5; D gene ambiguous. The J call could be wrong; TRBJ2-7 is a better fit for the DNA end. Germline V gene sequence: CDR1 DFQATT, CDR2 SNEGSKA (reference sequence). CDR3 length: 10 residues. This chain's CDR3 is CSASDYEQYF. The CDR3 coding sequence is TGCAGTGCTAGTGACTACGAGCAGTACTTC.

This chain uses TRBV2 with TRBJ2-1; 7 nucleotides agree with TRBD2. Germline V gives CDR1 SNHLY, CDR2 FYNNEI. The V gene end was trimmed by 6 bases and the J gene end by 7 bases; junction bases not matched to a gene: 3. This CDR3 has 12 amino acids. The CDR3 here is CASSRLANEQFF. The CDR3 DNA reads TGTGCCAGCAGCCGACTAGCAAATGAGCAGTTCTTC.